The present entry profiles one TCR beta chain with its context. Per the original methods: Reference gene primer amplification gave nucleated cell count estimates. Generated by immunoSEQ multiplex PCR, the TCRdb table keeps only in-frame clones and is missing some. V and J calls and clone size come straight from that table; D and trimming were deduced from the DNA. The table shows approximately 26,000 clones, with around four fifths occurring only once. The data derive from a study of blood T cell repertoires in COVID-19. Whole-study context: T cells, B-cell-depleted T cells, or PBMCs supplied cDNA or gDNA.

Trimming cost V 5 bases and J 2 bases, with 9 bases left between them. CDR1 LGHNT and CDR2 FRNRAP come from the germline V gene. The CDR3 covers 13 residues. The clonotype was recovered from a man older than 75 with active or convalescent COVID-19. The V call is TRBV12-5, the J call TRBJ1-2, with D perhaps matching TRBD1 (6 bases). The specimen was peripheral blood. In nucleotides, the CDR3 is TGTGCTAGTGGTATGGACAGCAACTATGGCTACACCTTC. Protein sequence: CASGMDSNYGYTF.